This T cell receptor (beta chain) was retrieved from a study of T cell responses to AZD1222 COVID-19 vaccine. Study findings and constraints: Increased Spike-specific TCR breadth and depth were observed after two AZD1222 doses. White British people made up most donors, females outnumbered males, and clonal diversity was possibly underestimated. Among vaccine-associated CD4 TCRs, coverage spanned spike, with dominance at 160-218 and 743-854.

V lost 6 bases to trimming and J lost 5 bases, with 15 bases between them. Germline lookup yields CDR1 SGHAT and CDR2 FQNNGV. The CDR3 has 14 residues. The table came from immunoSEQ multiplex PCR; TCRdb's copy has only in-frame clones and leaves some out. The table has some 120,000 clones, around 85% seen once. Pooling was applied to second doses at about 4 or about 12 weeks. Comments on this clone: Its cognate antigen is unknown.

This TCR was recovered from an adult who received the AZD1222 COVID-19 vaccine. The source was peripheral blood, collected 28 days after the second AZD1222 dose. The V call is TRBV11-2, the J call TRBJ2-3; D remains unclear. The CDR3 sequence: CASSKMGPIDTQYF. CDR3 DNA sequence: TGTGCCAGCAGTAAAATGGGTCCTATAGATACGCAGTATTTT.